The 26 T cell receptor beta chains below all came from one sample that was sequenced in a study of T-cell memory formation after mild COVID-19 (dated by TCRdb to about 2021). The library was generated by 5' RACE. TCRdb records Illumina NovaSeq 6000 as the sequencer. In TCRdb, the public reads were trimmed at Q25 with fastp and aligned with MiXCR, with productive beta chains retained. Every distinct CDR3 protein forms one entry, paired with its most common genes and DNA. This sample is represented by roughly 450,000 distinct CDR3 sequences; about 20% of them were singletons. The ten top clones hold roughly 21% of the sample. The sample comprised PBMCs or a T cell subset sorted from them (not recorded which). The receptor source for this set is a man aged 18-30 years who had mild COVID-19 (a few samples of this study predate the infection). The sample titles of this study are shuffled in the database, so cell type and time point are left out; the donor was told from shared clones.

This clonotype turned up a few times. V gene TRBV6-2 or TRBV6-3 combines with J gene TRBJ2-2; a weak D match, TRBD2 (6 bases). This CDR3 is 16 amino acids long. In germline, CDR1 is MNHEY, CDR2 SVGEGT. With 0 bases removed from V and 4 bases from J, the gap between germline ends came to 12 bases. The CDR3 nucleotides read TGTGCCAGCAGTTACTCGTCCGGAGGGGCCACCGGGGAGCTGTTTTTT. It encodes CASSYSSGGATGELFF.

The J gene is TRBJ1-1, the V gene TRBV6-2 or TRBV6-3; TRBD1 matches 7 bases. V dropped 7 bases and J dropped 6; count of bases not matched to a gene: 11. Per germline, CDR1 MNHEY and CDR2 SVGEGT. The CDR3 has 14 amino acids. In nucleotides, the CDR3 is TGTGCCAGCATCGACGACAGGGTAGAAGCTGAAGCTTTCTTT. Encoded protein: CASIDDRVEAEAFF.

The V call is TRBV5-1, the J call TRBJ2-1; 9 bases fit TRBD1. Losses at the gene ends were 4 bases for V and 9 bases for J; bases not matched to a gene: 17. The germline gives CDR1 SGHRS, CDR2 YFSETQ. The CDR3 covers 17 residues. The CDR3 sequence: CASSIPGGDRAFGEQFF. Here the CDR3 DNA reads TGCGCCAGCAGCATTCCGGGTGGGGACAGGGCATTTGGTGAGCAGTTCTTC.

This chain connects TRBV5-5 to TRBJ1-1; tentatively, D is TRBD1 (5 bases). The CDR3 is 13 amino acids. Trimming took off 0 bases at V and 7 bases at J, with 10 bases between the two ends. CDR1 is SGHKS, CDR2 YYEKEE, per germline (reference sequence). The DNA for the CDR3 is TGTGCCAGCAGCTTGGGTGACAGTCATGAAGCTTTCTTT. This sequence encodes CASSLGDSHEAFF.

The chain combines TRBV18 with TRBJ1-1; maybe TRBD1 (5 bases). This CDR3 has 15 amino acids. Trimming stripped 3 bases from V and 4 bases from J, with 15 bases between. Germline lookup yields CDR1 KGHSH and CDR2 LQKENI. CDR3 loop: CASSPRSGGGTEAFF. The CDR3 region has the DNA TGTGCCAGCTCACCCCGTTCGGGGGGAGGCACTGAAGCTTTCTTT. Together with reference TRBV18 and TRBJ1-1, the CDR3 gives the full variable domain: NAGVMQNPRHLVRRRGQEARLRCSPMKGHSHVYWYRQLPEEGLKFMVYLQKENIIDESGMPKERFSAEFPKEGPSILRIQQVVRGDSAAYFCASSPRSGGGTEAFFGQGTRLTVV.

The chain has TRBV5-1 and TRBJ2-7; D gene ambiguous. The CDR3 is made up of 15 amino acids. CDR1 and CDR2 (germline): SGHRS, YFSETQ. Trimming shortened V by 1 base and J by 2 bases, and 13 bases separated the two germline ends. CDR3 DNA sequence: TGCGCCAGCAGCTTGCGAGCAGCCTCTCCCTACGAGCAGTACTTC. Its translation is CASSLRAASPYEQYF.

The J gene is TRBJ2-7, the V gene TRBV23-1; 13 positions match TRBD2. TRBV23-1 is an ORF for which the function is uncertain. J lost 0 bases, V lost 3 bases, and 8 bases had no gene match. The CDR3 runs 18 residues. The CDR3 region is CASSQWTSGGQSSYEQYF. DNA for the CDR3: TGCGCCAGCAGTCAGTGGACTAGCGGGGGCCAAAGCTCCTACGAGCAGTACTTC.

This clonotype showed up just a few times. The chain couples TRBV4-2 to TRBJ2-1; 8 nucleotides line up with TRBD2. This CDR3 region has 16 residues. V lost 2 bases and J lost 6; bases outside the gene matches: 9. Germline values: CDR1 LGHNA, CDR2 YNFKEQ. The DNA of the CDR3 is TGTGCCAGCAGCCAAAACCTTGGACTAGCTGTCAATGAGCAGTTCTTC. Translation: CASSQNLGLAVNEQFF.

This clonotype has only a few counts. The chain combines TRBV5-6 with TRBJ2-7, with D perhaps assigned TRBD1 or TRBD2 (5 bases each). Germline lookup yields CDR1 SGHDT and CDR2 YYEEEE. The CDR3 consists of 15 residues. V lost 2 bases, J lost 0 bases, and 12 bases lay in between. This chain's CDR3 is CASSFGDLFSYEQYF. The DNA for the CDR3 is TGTGCCAGCAGCTTCGGGGACCTATTCTCCTACGAGCAGTACTTC. Complete variable domain (other parts from reference TRBV5-6 and TRBJ2-7): DAGVTQSPTHLIKTRGQQVTLRCSPKSGHDTVSWYQQALGQGPQFIFQYYEEEERQRGNFPDRFSGHQFPNYSSELNVNALLLGDSALYLCASSFGDLFSYEQYFGPGTRLTVT.

The chain combines TRBV5-6 with TRBJ2-7; maybe TRBD1 (5 bases). The V end was cut by 4 bases, the J end by 2 bases, with 19 bases between. The germline V gene encodes CDR1 SGHDT and CDR2 YYEEEE. This CDR3 has 16 residues. The CDR3 sequence is CASSASTVGVAYEQYF. The CDR3 coding sequence is TGTGCCAGCAGCGCCTCGACAGTAGGGGTTGCCTACGAGCAGTACTTC.

CDR3 protein: CASSDTGAGETQYF. The CDR3 region has the DNA TGTGCCAGCAGCGATACAGGGGCAGGGGAGACCCAGTACTTC. The V and J genes are TRBV7-9 and TRBJ2-5; 7 nucleotides align to TRBD1. CDR1 and CDR2 (germline): SEHNR, FQNEAQ (reference sequence). Trimming took 5 bases from V and 5 from J; bases not matched to a gene: 8. The length of the CDR3 is 14 residues.

V and J are TRBV6-1 and TRBJ1-5; 9 positions match TRBD1. Trimming cost V 4 bases and J 1 base; bases outside gene matches: 8. Germline CDR1 reads MNHNS; CDR2 reads SASEGT. This CDR3 comprises 17 residues. CDR3 sequence: CASSGGQGKGSNQPQHF. DNA for the CDR3: TGTGCCAGCAGTGGGGGACAGGGAAAGGGCAGCAATCAGCCCCAGCATTTT.

For the CDR3, the DNA is TGCAGTGCTAGGCGGCCAGGGGCGGCTTCGGTCGTTGAGACCCAGTACTTC. Residues: CSARRPGAASVVETQYF. The chain joins TRBV20-1 to TRBJ2-5, with a weak D call TRBD1 (6 bases). Germline values: CDR1 DFQATT, CDR2 SNEGSKA (reference sequence). V lost 3 bases and J 5 bases, leaving 25 bases between the germline ends. This CDR3 is 17 amino acids long.

The chain is built from TRBV7-2 and TRBJ2-1; 7 nucleotides agree with TRBD1. CDR1 is SGHTA and CDR2 is FQGNSA in the germline V gene. V lost 5 bases and J lost 10; bases outside the gene matches: 5. CDR3 length: 12 amino acids. Here the CDR3 reads CASSVNRGEQFF. The CDR3 DNA follows: TGTGCCAGCAGCGTAAACAGGGGCGAGCAGTTCTTC.

This clonotype was counted many times. The gene calls are TRBV20-1 and TRBJ1-6; a possible D gene is TRBD1 (6 bases). The CDR3 extends over 14 amino acids. V shed 3 bases and J shed 9 bases, with 15 bases lying between them. Germline-derived CDR1 and CDR2 are DFQATT and SNEGSKA (reference sequence). The CDR3, as DNA: TGCAGTGCTAGTCCCGGGGGCGGCGGTTCACCCCTCCACTTT. It encodes CSASPGGGGSPLHF.

The chain has TRBV18 and TRBJ2-7, with TRBD1 matching over 9 bases. CDR1 KGHSH and CDR2 LQKENI come from the germline V gene. The V segment lost 3 bases and the J segment 4 bases; nucleotides outside the gene matches: 4. CDR3 length: 14 residues. The CDR3 region is CASSPRQGVYEQYV. The CDR3 nucleotides read TGTGCCAGCTCACCCCGACAGGGGGTATACGAGCAGTACGTC.

This rearrangement joins TRBV10-3 to TRBJ2-1; the D call may be TRBD1 or TRBD2 (5 bases each). Germline V gene sequence: CDR1 ENHRY, CDR2 SYGVKD. CDR3 length: 13 residues. Trimming took 0 bases from V and 10 from J, leaving 10 bases between them. CDR3 bases: TGTGCCATCAGTGAGTCCGGGGCAGGGGAGCAGTTCTTC. As protein: CAISESGAGEQFF.

This chain uses TRBV4-3 with TRBJ1-1; D not resolved. Trimming left V 3 bases short and J 5 bases short, with 13 bases between. The CDR3 contains 14 residues. CDR1 and CDR2 (germline): LGHNA, YSLEER. The CDR3 here is CASSHADLGTEAFF. Here the CDR3 DNA reads TGCGCCAGCAGCCATGCTGATCTCGGGACTGAAGCTTTCTTT.

The chain employs TRBV19 and TRBJ1-1; no definite D call. There are 16 residues in the CDR3. The V gene lost 5 bases and the J gene lost 4 bases, with 20 bases spanning the gap. Germline CDR1 is LNHDA and CDR2 is SQIVND (reference sequence). CDR3 sequence: CASSWASGGIGTEAFF. The CDR3 nucleotides are TGTGCCAGTAGTTGGGCTTCGGGTGGGATTGGCACTGAAGCTTTCTTT.

The V call is TRBV10-2, the J call TRBJ2-7; D gene ambiguous. The CDR3 is made up of 12 amino acids. The V and J ends lost 2 bases and 3 bases respectively, with 5 bases between them. The germline V gene encodes CDR1 WSHSY and CDR2 SAAADI. Here the CDR3 DNA reads TGCGCCAGCAGTGAGCCCCGCTACGAGCAGTACTTC. Its translation: CASSEPRYEQYF.

The V and J genes are TRBV18 and TRBJ2-3, with D tentatively TRBD1 or TRBD2 (5 bases each). CDR1 KGHSH and CDR2 LQKENI come from the germline V gene. V was shortened by 6 bases and J by 0 bases, with 16 bases between the two germline ends. This CDR3 has 16 amino acids. CDR3 in DNA: TGTGCCAGCTCGGGGACCGGGATCCAGAGCACAGATACGCAGTATTTT. The encoded protein is CASSGTGIQSTDTQYF.

This clonotype was found a few times. The chain carries TRBV18 and TRBJ1-1, with no clear D. V shed 4 bases and J shed 4 bases, with 13 bases lying between them. Germline V gene sequence: CDR1 KGHSH, CDR2 LQKENI. CDR3 length: 14 residues. The CDR3 nucleotides are TGTGCCAGCTCACAGGAGGATGCCTTCACTGAAGCTTTCTTT. It specifies CASSQEDAFTEAFF. Drawing the rest from reference TRBV18 and TRBJ1-1, the complete variable domain is NAGVMQNPRHLVRRRGQEARLRCSPMKGHSHVYWYRQLPEEGLKFMVYLQKENIIDESGMPKERFSAEFPKEGPSILRIQQVVRGDSAAYFCASSQEDAFTEAFFGQGTRLTVV.

This clonotype was found a few times. The V call is TRBV7-2, the J call TRBJ1-2; D gene uncertain. In germline, CDR1 is SGHTA, CDR2 FQGNSA. The CDR3 has 12 residues. V shed 2 bases and J shed 7 bases, with 8 bases lying between them. The CDR3, as DNA: TGTGCCAGCAGCTTATTTGTGGGTGGCTACACCTTC. It encodes CASSLFVGGYTF.

This clonotype was seen a handful of times. The rearrangement links TRBV29-1 to TRBJ2-5, with 11 bases lining up with TRBD1. V shed 4 bases, J shed 4 bases, and the junction held 2 bases outside the gene matches. CDR1 and CDR2 from the germline V gene are SQVTM and ANQGSEA. The CDR3 length is 13 residues. The CDR3 reads CSVGTGGPETQYF. CDR3 nucleotides: TGCAGCGTTGGGACAGGGGGCCCAGAGACCCAGTACTTC.

In its sample, this clonotype was seen a few times. The rearrangement links TRBV15 to TRBJ2-2, with 10 positions matching TRBD1. The CDR3 has 15 residues. V lost 7 bases, J lost 6 bases, and 8 bases stayed unmatched. Germline lookup yields CDR1 LNHNV and CDR2 YYDKDF (reference sequence). The CDR3 DNA is TGTGCCACCACGGTCGGGGACAGGGGTTCCGGGGAGCTGTTTTTT. Translating gives CATTVGDRGSGELFF. Filled out from reference TRBV15 and TRBJ2-2, the complete variable domain reads DAMVIQNPRYQVTQFGKPVTLSCSQTLNHNVMYWYQQKSSQAPKLLFHYYDKDFNNEADTPDNFQSRRPNTSFCFLDIRSPGLGDTAMYLCATTVGDRGSGELFFGEGSRLTVL.

This clonotype was recorded a few times. The rearrangement joins TRBV4-2 to TRBJ1-2, with D perhaps matching TRBD1 (6 bases). V lost 1 base and J 3 bases, leaving 12 bases between the germline ends. Per germline, CDR1 LGHNA and CDR2 YNFKEQ. The length of the CDR3 is 15 residues. The CDR3 loop is CASSQVLQGHYGYTF. In DNA, the CDR3 is TGTGCCAGCAGCCAAGTCCTCCAGGGGCACTATGGCTACACCTTC.